These 18 T cell receptor beta chains originate from one sample sequenced in a study of shared clonotypes between healthy human individuals. Repertoires were generated with immunoSEQ multiplex PCR, while TCRdb's copy carries only in-frame clones and drops some. There are about 180,000 clones in the sample; just under 95% occur only once, and 0.067% lies in the top ten. Sequences were obtained from naive CD4+ T cells sorted from blood. Subset described: CD45RA+ positively selected. These TCRs come from a woman in her twenties or thirties in good health.

The rearrangement uses TRBV29-1 and TRBJ1-1; D unclear. This CDR3 region has 13 residues. The V end lost 6 bases, the J end lost 2 bases, and 13 bases lay between the germline ends. From germline, CDR1 is SQVTM and CDR2 ANQGSEA. The CDR3 sequence is CSVLWTVNTEAFF. The CDR3 bases are TGCAGCGTCCTATGGACGGTAAACACTGAAGCTTTCTTT.

The chain links TRBV19 to TRBJ2-1; tentative D call: TRBD2 (7 bases). V shed 3 bases and J shed 1 base, with 16 bases lying between them. The CDR3 is 17 residues long. Germline V CDR1 and CDR2: LNHDA, SQIVND (reference sequence). CDR3 region: CASSMRTSRGSYNEQFF. DNA of the CDR3: TGTGCCAGTAGTATGCGGACTAGTAGGGGGTCCTACAATGAGCAGTTCTTC.

The DNA for the CDR3 is TGTGCCATCAGTACCCCAGGAGGTGGCGGGAGGGCCTACGAGCAGTACTTC. Its protein is CAISTPGGGGRAYEQYF. The chain couples TRBV10-3 to TRBJ2-7; 9 bases match TRBD2. Germline V gives CDR1 ENHRY, CDR2 SYGVKD. The J segment lost 2 bases and the V segment lost 5 bases, leaving 13 bases of the junction unmatched. This CDR3 region has 17 residues.

The genes are TRBV7-9 and TRBJ1-2; D is undetermined. Trimming pared 1 base from V and 2 bases from J, leaving 5 bases between. The CDR3 runs to 13 residues. Per the germline V gene, CDR1 is SEHNR and CDR2 is FQNEAQ (reference sequence). CDR3 DNA sequence: TGTGCCAGCAGCTTAGGGGTAAACTATGGCTACACCTTC. Translated: CASSLGVNYGYTF.

The genes are TRBV30 and TRBJ1-1; D ambiguous. Germline loops: CDR1 GTSNPN, CDR2 SVGIG (reference sequence). This CDR3 contains 9 residues. Trimming stripped 4 bases from V and 3 bases from J, with 0 bases between. CDR3 in DNA: TGTGCCTGGAACACTGAAGCTTTCTTT. It is translated as CAWNTEAFF.

The chain joins TRBV18 to TRBJ2-5; 7 bases align to TRBD1. Trimming at V came to 4 bases and at J to 2 bases, leaving 4 bases not matched to a gene. Germline V gives CDR1 KGHSH, CDR2 LQKENI. This CDR3 contains 14 residues. Here the CDR3 reads CASSLGTVQETQYF. The CDR3 DNA is TGTGCCAGCTCACTCGGGACAGTACAAGAGACCCAGTACTTC.

The chain is built from TRBV5-8 and TRBJ1-3; tentative D call: TRBD1 (5 bases). Trimming removed 3 bases from V and 2 bases from J, with 15 bases in between. CDR1 is SGHTS and CDR2 is YDEGEE in the germline V gene. The CDR3 has 16 amino acids. CDR3 amino acids: CASSSRRQNPGNTIYF. The CDR3, as DNA: TGTGCCAGCAGCTCCAGACGACAGAACCCTGGAAACACCATATATTTT.

The rearrangement joins TRBV7-8 to TRBJ2-7; the D call may be TRBD1 or TRBD2 (5 bases each). V dropped 1 base and J dropped 3 bases, with 13 bases sitting between them. CDR3 length: 15 amino acids. Looked up from germline, CDR1 is SGHVS and CDR2 is FQNEAQ. CDR3: CASSLVSGTVYEQYF. In DNA form, the CDR3 reads TGTGCCAGCAGCTTAGTGTCAGGGACCGTCTACGAGCAGTACTTC.

This chain connects TRBV5-1 to TRBJ2-2, with 10 bases lining up with TRBD2. The germline V gene encodes CDR1 SGHRS and CDR2 YFSETQ. This CDR3 comprises 17 residues. V trimming: 3 bases; J trimming: 1 base; junction bases outside the gene matches: 6. The CDR3: CASSSGTSVLNTGELFF. As DNA, the CDR3 is TGCGCCAGCAGCTCCGGGACTAGCGTTTTGAACACCGGGGAGCTGTTTTTT.

This sequence joins TRBV9 and TRBJ2-1, with 9 bases matching TRBD1. Trimming at V came to 0 bases and at J to 5 bases, leaving 3 bases not matched to a gene. The CDR3 has 15 amino acids. CDR1 is SGDLS and CDR2 is YYNGEE in the germline V gene. The CDR3 region is CASSVVGQGNNEQFF. As DNA, the CDR3 is TGTGCCAGCAGCGTAGTGGGACAGGGAAACAATGAGCAGTTCTTC. Complete variable domain (other parts from reference TRBV9 and TRBJ2-1): DSGVTQTPKHLITATGQRVTLRCSPRSGDLSVYWYQQSLDQGLQFLIQYYNGEERAKGNILERFSAQQFPDLHSELNLSSLELGDSALYFCASSVVGQGNNEQFFGPGTRLTVL.

This clone was counted a single time. The J gene is TRBJ2-5, the V gene TRBV28; 12 bases are shared with TRBD1. The tail of the sequence fits TRBJ2-7 better, so the J call may be wrong. In germline, CDR1 is MDHEN, CDR2 SYDVKM. CDR3 length: 16 amino acids. The CDR3 DNA sequence: TGTGCCAGCAGTTTATTCCGGGACAGGGGGCTCTACGAGCAGTACTTC. Encoded protein: CASSLFRDRGLYEQYF.

The chain has TRBV7-7 and TRBJ2-2, with 9 bases that match TRBD2. The CDR3 has 17 residues. Looked up from germline, CDR1 is SSHAT and CDR2 is FNYEAQ (reference sequence). After removal of 4 bases from V and 4 bases from J, the junction contained 10 bases not matched to a gene. The CDR3 nucleotides are TGTGCCAGCAGCTCATACCCCCTAGCGGGAACCACCGGGGAGCTGTTTTTT. Its translation: CASSSYPLAGTTGELFF.

Here the CDR3 reads CASSLAGGSYEQYF. CDR3 nucleotide sequence: TGTGCCAGCTCACTAGCGGGAGGCTCCTACGAGCAGTACTTC. This chain joins TRBV6-5 and TRBJ2-7; 12 bases are a match to TRBD2. This CDR3 is built from 14 residues. CDR1 is MNHEY and CDR2 is SVGAGI in the germline V gene. V lost 8 bases, J lost 0 bases, and 2 bases stayed unmatched.

The rearrangement uses TRBV19 and TRBJ2-1, with 9 bases that match TRBD2. V shed 3 bases and J 2 bases; nucleotides not matched to a gene: 5. Germline assignment: CDR1 LNHDA and CDR2 SQIVND (reference sequence). The CDR3 consists of 16 residues. The CDR3 DNA reads as TGTGCCAGTAGTATGGGCCTAGCGGGGCCCTACAATGAGCAGTTCTTC. As protein: CASSMGLAGPYNEQFF.

This clone was detected only a few times. CDR3 in amino acids: CASSTLGQYYEQYF. The CDR3 DNA sequence: TGTGCCAGCAGTACGTTGGGACAGTACTACGAGCAGTACTTC. This chain joins TRBV28 and TRBJ2-7; 7 nucleotides match TRBD1. This CDR3 has 14 residues. The ends lost 5 bases at V and 3 bases at J; junction bases unmatched: 7. Germline CDR1 reads MDHEN; CDR2 reads SYDVKM.

V usage is TRBV28 and J usage is TRBJ1-3, with 10 bases identical to TRBD1. The germline V gene encodes CDR1 MDHEN and CDR2 SYDVKM. There are 16 residues in the CDR3. Losses at the gene ends were 0 bases for V and 3 bases for J; bases not matched to a gene: 2. This chain's CDR3 is CASSLWRTGGGNTIYF. The CDR3 coding sequence is TGTGCCAGCAGTTTATGGCGGACAGGGGGTGGAAACACCATATATTTT. The whole variable domain, remainder taken from reference TRBV28 and TRBJ1-3, is DVKVTQSSRYLVKRTGEKVFLECVQDMDHENMFWYRQDPGLGLRLIYFSYDVKMKEKGDIPEGYSVSREKKERFSLILESASTNQTSMYLCASSLWRTGGGNTIYFGEGSWLTVV.

The rearrangement uses TRBV30 and TRBJ1-1; D is ambiguous. The CDR3 is 13 residues long. The germline V gene has CDR1 GTSNPN and CDR2 SVGIG (reference sequence). The V end lost 5 bases, the J end lost 1 base, and 11 bases lay between the germline ends. The CDR3 protein is CAWPWVGNTEAFF. The CDR3 nucleotides are TGTGCCTGGCCCTGGGTAGGGAACACTGAAGCTTTCTTT. Full variable domain (rest looked up from reference TRBV30 and TRBJ1-1): SQTIHQWPATLVQPVGSPLSLECTVEGTSNPNLYWYRQAAGRGLQLLFYSVGIGQISSEVPQNLSASRPQDRQFILSSKKLLLSDSGFYLCAWPWVGNTEAFFGQGTRLTVV.

This sequence joins TRBV4-1 and TRBJ1-2; no clear D. Germline CDR1 is MGHRA and CDR2 is YSYEKL. V was pared by 4 bases and J by 1 base, with 13 bases between. The CDR3 totals 15 residues. The DNA of the CDR3 is TGCGCCAGCAGCCGCTTCCCGGGGAGTAACTATGGCTACACCTTC. It specifies CASSRFPGSNYGYTF.